A single sample gave rise to the 4 T cell receptor beta chains below, sequenced in a study of T cells after yellow fever vaccination. Each CDR3 protein gets one entry after TCRdb re-called the 5' RACE reads with MiXCR. The repertoire holds hundreds of thousands of distinct CDR3 sequences, with approximately 12% as singletons. Here the sequenced sample was CD4+ T cells sorted from PBMCs, taken 15 days after the yellow fever booster vaccination. These receptors were collected from a man younger than 30 who received the YFV17D yellow fever vaccine.

This clonotype was counted ten times or more. The V gene is TRBV5-1, the J gene TRBJ2-1; D is unclear. V was cut by 0 bases and J by 7 bases, with 8 bases left in between. This CDR3 has 13 amino acids. The germline CDR1 and CDR2 sequences are SGHRS and YFSETQ. Here the CDR3 DNA reads TGCGCCAGCAGCTTGGGGTGGCAGAATGAGCAGTTCTTC. This codes for CASSLGWQNEQFF.

Only a few counts were recorded for this clonotype. This rearrangement joins TRBV28 to TRBJ1-5; D not resolved. Germline loops: CDR1 MDHEN, CDR2 SYDVKM. CDR3 length: 15 amino acids. V lost 1 base, J lost 0 bases, and 7 bases lay in between. The DNA for the CDR3 is TGTGCCAGCAGTTTATACATTCATAGCAATCAGCCCCAGCATTTT. It is translated as CASSLYIHSNQPQHF.

This clonotype showed up just a few times. The chain joins TRBV27 to TRBJ2-7; no reliable D call. Trimming shortened V by 0 bases and J by 4 bases, and 10 bases separated the two germline ends. The CDR3 covers 14 residues. CDR1 and CDR2 (germline): MNHEY, SMNVEV (reference sequence). CDR3 in amino acids: CASSLSGSAYEQYV. CDR3 nucleotide sequence: TGTGCCAGCAGTTTATCAGGCTCGGCATACGAGCAGTACGTC.

This clonotype was observed a handful of times. V gene TRBV7-9 combines with J gene TRBJ2-6; 7 nucleotides match TRBD1. The CDR3 is made up of 16 amino acids. Germline V CDR1 and CDR2: SEHNR, FQNEAQ (reference sequence). Trimming cost V 5 bases and J 0 bases; bases outside gene matches: 4. CDR3 amino acids: CASSLTGASGANVLTF. CDR3 nucleotides: TGTGCCAGCAGCCTCACAGGGGCCTCTGGGGCCAACGTCCTGACTTTC.